This T cell receptor beta chain was captured by sequencing in a study of blood T cells in healthy people across ages. Study-wide points: It was found that TCR beta diversity correlated strongly with the percentage of naive T cells.

This clonotype occurred a few times. Its target is not known. The authors ran a second PCR of about 7 to 12 cycles using a sample-barcoded 5' primer and a J-beta primer mix. TCRdb passed the 5' RACE reads through MiXCR, listing each CDR3 protein once. The sample has approximately 1.5 million distinct CDR3 sequences, 35% to 45% seen once. Germline values: CDR1 SQVTM, CDR2 ANQGSEA. The length of the CDR3 is 13 residues. V was cut by 3 bases and J by 4 bases, with 13 bases left in between. The V and J genes are TRBV29-1 and TRBJ2-7; maybe TRBD2 (5 bases). Sequencing was performed on blood. This clonotype was obtained from a woman aged 18-29 years in good health. CDR3: CSVDMGSGYEQYF. Here the CDR3 DNA reads TGCAGCGTTGATATGGGATCGGGGTACGAGCAGTACTTC.